These T cell receptor beta chains were read from a single sample in a study of response to subunit inactivated influenza vaccine. TCRdb fed the RT-PCR reads into MiXCR, producing one record per CDR3 protein. The table includes about 780,000 distinct CDR3 sequences, less than 20% detected once. Sequencing was performed on PBMCs from blood, taken more than 4 days after vaccination. These receptors were collected from a man between 45 and 60 years old who received an inactivated influenza vaccine. The CDR3 runs from the conserved cysteine through the conserved F or W. A D gene is named only where the DNA matches it firmly. The size of a clone is reported for some rows only, either as once, few or many, or as a class for expanded clones.

length: 15
V: TRBV7-3
J: TRBJ1-1
D: TRBD1
size: few
DNA: TGTGCCAGCAGCTTGGGGACAGGAACTAACACTGAAGCTTTCTTT
CDR3: CASSLGTGTNTEAFF

length: 13
V: TRBV20-1
J: TRBJ1-2
D: -
size: many
DNA: TGCAGTGCTAGAACGAAGAGGGTCAGCGGCTACACCTTC
CDR3: CSARTKRVSGYTF

length: 11
V: TRBV20-1
J: TRBJ2-7
D: -
size: few
DNA: TGCAGTGCTTTGCTATCCTACGAGCAGTACTTC
CDR3: CSALLSYEQYF

length: 15
V: TRBV6-5
J: TRBJ2-1
D: TRBD2
size: few
DNA: TGTGCCAGCAGTTACAGGCGGGAGGGCCGCGGTGAGCAGTTCTTC
CDR3: CASSYRREGRGEQFF

length: 12
V: TRBV20-1
J: TRBJ2-5
D: -
size: -
DNA: TGCAGTGCTAAGGCAGGTCAAGAGACCCAGTACTTC
CDR3: CSAKAGQETQYF

length: 15
V: TRBV19
J: TRBJ2-3
D: -
size: -
DNA: TGTGCCAGTAGTAGGACGGCCCTTAGCACAGATACGCAGTATTTT
CDR3: CASSRTALSTDTQYF

length: 13
V: TRBV20-1
J: TRBJ1-5
D: -
size: once
DNA: TGCAGTGCTGGGGGGCTGATCAATCAGCCCCAGCATTTT
CDR3: CSAGGLINQPQHF

length: 12
V: TRBV28
J: TRBJ2-7
D: -
size: -
DNA: TGTGCCAGCTCTAGGCTAACCTACGAGCAGTACTTC
CDR3: CASSRLTYEQYF

length: 14
V: TRBV7-2
J: TRBJ2-3
D: TRBD2
size: few
DNA: TGTGCCAGCAGCACCGGACTAGTTACAGATACGCAGTATTTT
CDR3: CASSTGLVTDTQYF

length: 15
V: TRBV20-1
J: TRBJ2-5
D: TRBD2
size: -
DNA: TGCAGTGCTCTAGCTAGCGGGGGGCGCCAAGAGACCCAGTACTTC
CDR3: CSALASGGRQETQYF

length: 18
V: TRBV1
J: TRBJ2-3
D: -
size: -
DNA: TGCTTCTGTGGCCAGGCGGCTAGCGGGAGGGATAGGACAGATACGCAGTATTTT
CDR3: CFCGQAASGRDRTDTQYF

length: 12
V: TRBV10-3
J: TRBJ1-1
D: -
size: few
DNA: TGTGCCATCGGCCTTCGGGACACTGAAGCTTTCTTT
CDR3: CAIGLRDTEAFF

length: 14
V: TRBV7-2
J: TRBJ2-7
D: -
size: -
DNA: TGTGCCAGCAGCCGTGACAGTTTCTCCTACGAGCAGTACTTC
CDR3: CASSRDSFSYEQYF

length: 17
V: TRBV5-1
J: TRBJ2-2
D: TRBD1
size: -
DNA: TGCGCCAGTTCCCCCCACAGGGGGACATCGAACACCGGGGAGCTGTTTTTT
CDR3: CASSPHRGTSNTGELFF

length: 11
V: TRBV4-2
J: TRBJ1-2
D: TRBD1
size: -
DNA: TGTGCCAGCAGACAGGGGCATGGCTACACCTTC
CDR3: CASRQGHGYTF

length: 16
V: TRBV4-2
J: TRBJ2-7
D: TRBD1
size: few
DNA: TGTGCCAGCAGCCAAGAATCAAGGGGGCCCTCCTACGAGCAGTACTTC
CDR3: CASSQESRGPSYEQYF

length: 16
V: TRBV11-2
J: TRBJ2-1
D: -
size: -
DNA: TGTGCCAGCAGCCCTCGGATCGGCGGGGTCTACAATGAGCAGTTCTTC
CDR3: CASSPRIGGVYNEQFF

length: 14
V: TRBV29-1
J: TRBJ1-1
D: TRBD1
size: many
DNA: TGCAGCGTTGAGACGACAGGGATTTACACTGAAGCTTTCTTT
CDR3: CSVETTGIYTEAFF

length: 14
V: TRBV7-8
J: TRBJ2-7
D: -
size: few
DNA: TGTGCCAGCAGCCCTCCGACAGGAGCCTACGAGCAGTACTTC
CDR3: CASSPPTGAYEQYF

length: 12
V: TRBV10-3
J: TRBJ2-2
D: -
size: few
DNA: TGTGCCATCAGTGAGTCGGTCGGGGAGCTGTTTTTT
CDR3: CAISESVGELFF

length: 14
V: TRBV3-1
J: TRBJ2-3
D: -
size: -
DNA: TGTGCCAGCAGCCAGTTTGGTAGCGAAGATACGCAGTATTTT
CDR3: CASSQFGSEDTQYF

length: 15
V: TRBV4-2
J: TRBJ1-4
D: -
size: few
DNA: TGTGCCAGCAGCCTAGACCGGAAAGATAATGAAAAACTGTTTTTT
CDR3: CASSLDRKDNEKLFF

length: 11
V: TRBV24-1
J: TRBJ2-5
D: -
size: few
DNA: TGTGCCACCAGTGAAGCGGAGACCCAGTACTTC
CDR3: CATSEAETQYF

length: 14
V: TRBV20-1
J: TRBJ2-7
D: TRBD2
size: few
DNA: TGCAGTGCTAGGAGCCCTAGCGGGCCTTACGAGCAGTACTTC
CDR3: CSARSPSGPYEQYF

length: 15
V: TRBV20-1
J: TRBJ2-1
D: TRBD2
size: -
DNA: TGCAGTGCTAGGGGTCAGCGGGGCATAATTGATGAGCAGTTCTTC
CDR3: CSARGQRGIIDEQFF

length: 15
V: TRBV5-1
J: TRBJ1-1
D: -
size: few
DNA: TGCGCCAGCAGCTTGTTGGAGGTATCGAACACTGAAGCTTTCTTT
CDR3: CASSLLEVSNTEAFF

length: 14
V: TRBV13
J: TRBJ2-3
D: TRBD2
size: few
DNA: TGTGCCAGCAACCAGCGGGAGTCCTCAGATACGCAGTATTTT
CDR3: CASNQRESSDTQYF

length: 10
V: TRBV19
J: TRBJ2-1
D: -
size: -
DNA: TGTGCCAGCCGGGGAGTGCAGGAGTTCTTC
CDR3: CASRGVQEFF

length: 12
V: TRBV20-1
J: TRBJ2-1
D: TRBD2
size: -
DNA: TGCAGTGCTCCCCGGGGGGGCAATGAGCAGTTCTTC
CDR3: CSAPRGGNEQFF

length: 12
V: TRBV5-6
J: TRBJ1-3
D: -
size: -
DNA: TGTGCCAGCAGCTTGGCCCGAAACACCATATATTTT
CDR3: CASSLARNTIYF

length: 13
V: TRBV6-5
J: TRBJ1-2
D: -
size: few
DNA: TGTGCCAGCAGTCACACAGGGTTTTCGGGCTACACCTTC
CDR3: CASSHTGFSGYTF

length: 15
V: TRBV7-2
J: TRBJ2-5
D: -
size: -
DNA: TGTGCCAGCAGCTTAGGGGGAGTCTACCAAGAGACCCAGTACTTC
CDR3: CASSLGGVYQETQYF

length: 19
V: TRBV5-1
J: TRBJ2-7
D: -
size: -
DNA: TGCGCCAGCAGCTTGGCCAGAGCGGCCGGCTCCCCTATCCGTTACGAGCAGTACTTC
CDR3: CASSLARAAGSPIRYEQYF

length: 15
V: TRBV4-3
J: TRBJ2-6
D: -
size: few
DNA: TGCGCCAGCAGCCGGGGGGCAGGAGGGGCCAACGTCCTGACTTTC
CDR3: CASSRGAGGANVLTF

length: 14
V: TRBV7-2
J: TRBJ2-7
D: -
size: few
DNA: TGTGCCAGCAGCGTAGGAGTAATTCAGGACGAGCAGTACTTC
CDR3: CASSVGVIQDEQYF